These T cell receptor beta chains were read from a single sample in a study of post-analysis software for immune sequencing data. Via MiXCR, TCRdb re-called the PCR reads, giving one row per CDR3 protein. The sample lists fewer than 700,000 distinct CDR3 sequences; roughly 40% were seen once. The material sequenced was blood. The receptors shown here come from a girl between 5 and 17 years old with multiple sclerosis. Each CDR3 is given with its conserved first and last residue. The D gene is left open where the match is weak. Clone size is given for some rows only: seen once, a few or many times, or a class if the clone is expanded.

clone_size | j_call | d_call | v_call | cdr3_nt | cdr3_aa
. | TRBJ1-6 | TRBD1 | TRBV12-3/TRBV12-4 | TGTGCCAGCAGTTTAGCAGAGGGGGCAGGGTCACCCCTCCACTTT | CASSLAEGAGSPLHF
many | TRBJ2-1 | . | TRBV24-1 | TGTGCCACCGGGGACACCAATGAGCAGTTCTTC | CATGDTNEQFF
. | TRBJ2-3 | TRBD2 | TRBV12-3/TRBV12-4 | TGTGCCAGCAGCAAAAGGACTAGCGGGATTTTCACAGATACGCAGTATTTT | CASSKRTSGIFTDTQYF
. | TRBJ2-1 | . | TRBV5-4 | TGTGCCAGCAGCTTGGCCGTGGACGTCTCCTACAATGAGCAGTTCTTC | CASSLAVDVSYNEQFF
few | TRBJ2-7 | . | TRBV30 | TGTGCCTGGAGGCCTAAACTCTACGAGCAGTACTTC | CAWRPKLYEQYF
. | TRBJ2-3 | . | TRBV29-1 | TGCAGCGTTGACGGCAGATACACAGATACGCAGTATTTT | CSVDGRYTDTQYF
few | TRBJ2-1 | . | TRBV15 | TGTGCCACCAGCAGCGGCACAGGGCTTGAGCAGTTCTTC | CATSSGTGLEQFF
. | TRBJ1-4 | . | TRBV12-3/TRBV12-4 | TGTGCCAGCAGGGCAGGGCGTGAAAAACTGTTTTTT | CASRAGREKLFF
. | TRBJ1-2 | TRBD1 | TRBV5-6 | TGTGCCAGCAGCTTTCTACCGACTAGGGGACCCACAGGGGGCCTAGGGTATGGCTACACCTTC | CASSFLPTRGPTGGLGYGYTF
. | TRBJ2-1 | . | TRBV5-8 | TGTGCCAGCAGCAAAGACACGAACTCCTACAATGAGCAGTTCTTC | CASSKDTNSYNEQFF
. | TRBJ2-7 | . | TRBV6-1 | TGTGCCAGCAGGGATCTACTGCGACCTCTCGAGCAGTACTTC | CASRDLLRPLEQYF
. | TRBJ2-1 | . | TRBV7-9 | TGTGCCAGCACGGGGGACAGATACAATGAGCAGTTCTTC | CASTGDRYNEQFF
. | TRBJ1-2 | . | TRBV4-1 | TGCGCCAGCAGCCAAGGACGGGCTAGGACAGTAGGCAAGAGAGGCGACTATGGCTACACCTTC | CASSQGRARTVGKRGDYGYTF
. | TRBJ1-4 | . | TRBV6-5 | TGTGCCAGCGAGAAGGGGCCCTTCGCGGAAGAAAAACTGTTTTTT | CASEKGPFAEEKLFF
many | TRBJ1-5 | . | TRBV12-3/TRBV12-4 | TGCGCCAGCAGCTTAACAGGGAATCAGCCCCAGCATTTT | CASSLTGNQPQHF
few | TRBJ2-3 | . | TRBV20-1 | TGCAGTGCTAGAGGGAATTGGGGCAGGGAAACAGATACGCAGTATTTT | CSARGNWGRETDTQYF
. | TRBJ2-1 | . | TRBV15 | TGTGCCACCAGCGGAAAACACGGACACATCCGAACCTACAATGAGCAGTTCTTC | CATSGKHGHIRTYNEQFF
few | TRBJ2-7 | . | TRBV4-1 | TGCGCCAGCAGCCAAGACGACCCAGAATTACACGAGCAGTACTTC | CASSQDDPELHEQYF
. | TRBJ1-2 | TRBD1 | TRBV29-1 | TGCAGCGTTGCCGAGGGACAGGGGGCTGCTAACTATGGCTACACCTTC | CSVAEGQGAANYGYTF
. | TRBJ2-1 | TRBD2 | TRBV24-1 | TGTGCCACCAGTGACCCCGGGGTAGCGGGAGACAATGAGCAGTTCTTC | CATSDPGVAGDNEQFF
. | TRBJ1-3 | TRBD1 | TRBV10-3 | TGTGCCATCAGTGGGACAGGCTCTGGAAACACCATATATTTT | CAISGTGSGNTIYF
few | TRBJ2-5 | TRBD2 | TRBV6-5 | TGTGCCAGCAGTTCCGGACTAGCGGGAGGGCCTCGGCGGGAGACCCAGTACTTC | CASSSGLAGGPRRETQYF
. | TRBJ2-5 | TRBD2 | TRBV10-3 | TGTGCCATCGGACTAGCGGAGGGGGAGACCCAGTACTTC | CAIGLAEGETQYF
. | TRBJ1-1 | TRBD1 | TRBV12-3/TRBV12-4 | TGTGCCAGCAATTGGGGGACAGCCAACACTGAAGCTTTCTTT | CASNWGTANTEAFF
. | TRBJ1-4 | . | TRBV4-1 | TGCGCCAGCAGCCAAGTCTGGCAGGAAAAACTGTTTTTT | CASSQVWQEKLFF
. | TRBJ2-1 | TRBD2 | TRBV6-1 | TGTGCCAGCAGGGGAATGACTAGCGGTAAATCCTACAATGAGCAGTTCTTC | CASRGMTSGKSYNEQFF
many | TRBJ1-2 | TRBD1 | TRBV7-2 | TGTGCCAGCAGACAGGGGGCTGGGTATGGCTACACCTTC | CASRQGAGYGYTF
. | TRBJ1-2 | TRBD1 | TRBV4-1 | TGCGCCAGCAGCCTACGCCCGACCGGGACAGGGATGGGCTACACCTTC | CASSLRPTGTGMGYTF
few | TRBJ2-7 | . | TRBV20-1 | TGCAGTGCTAGAGATCTACGCGGTAGCTCCTACGAGCAGTACTTC | CSARDLRGSSYEQYF
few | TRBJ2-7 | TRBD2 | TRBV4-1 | TGCGCCAGCAGCCAATTAGCGGGAGGGTACGAGCAGTACTTC | CASSQLAGGYEQYF
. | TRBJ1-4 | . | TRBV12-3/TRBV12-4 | TGTGCCAGCAGTTTAGCGAAGTATGACGAAAAACTGTTTTTT | CASSLAKYDEKLFF
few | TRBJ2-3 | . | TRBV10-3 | TGTGCCATCAGTGATCCGCAGGGTACAATTACAGATACGCAGTATTTT | CAISDPQGTITDTQYF
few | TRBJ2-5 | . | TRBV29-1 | TGCAGCGTTGAAGATAGGACCGGGCCAGAGACCCAGTACTTC | CSVEDRTGPETQYF